This TCR beta chain was identified in a study of blood T cells in healthy people across ages (dated by TCRdb to 2014 to 2015). Some background on the complete study: In model experiments, template switching captured about one uniquely barcoded TCR beta cDNA molecule for every two T cells. The donors were split into four age groups: young (average around 15 years), middle-aged (roughly 40), aged (roughly 65) and long-lived (approximately 80). To track age-related changes in TCR beta repertoire diversity, the study relied on deep sequencing normalized with unique cDNA molecular identifiers. Donors of different ages were randomly distributed across sequencing lanes to avoid experimental bias. The study analyzed two additional independent replicas of 1 million unique cDNA reads from the same blood draw for two donors, one aged 18 to 30 and one aged 80 or older. Overall results and qualifications from the work: A strong correlation was found between observed TCR beta diversity and the percentage of naive T cells measured by flow cytometry. The CMV infection status of donors was not known, potentially confounding age-related changes in expanded clonotypes. Compared with the aged group, the long-lived group had more naive CD4+ T cells, fewer expanded clones and increased TCR diversity, a pattern suggesting age selection. Observed TCR beta diversity per million T cells fell roughly linearly with age, and a significant reduction was already apparent by age around 40. Estimates of total diversity from one million sequenced T cells were regarded as lower bounds and underestimates. Because profiling used bulk unsorted PBMCs, naive and antigen-experienced compartments could not be compared conclusively.

Library construction relied on 5' RACE. TCRdb shows the sequencer as Illumina HiSeq 2500. The second PCR ran for roughly 7 to 12 cycles and used a J-beta primer mix along with a sample-barcoded 5' primer. Each TCR beta cDNA molecule received a unique molecular identifier from a template-switch 5' adaptor carrying 12 random nucleotides. At least 3 million CDR3-containing paired-end reads were obtained from each sample. All of the RNA was converted into first-strand cDNA using the Mint cDNA synthesis kit, with a TRBC-specific oligonucleotide serving as the primer. Following uracil-DNA glycosylase treatment, a first 18-cycle PCR with universal primers M1SS and BC2_uni_R was performed on all cDNA. The authors' pipeline ran thus. For normalization, 1 million high-quality reads were randomly selected from each sample, with every read carrying a distinct molecular identifier. Instead of being binned into consensus sequences, reads with shared molecular identifiers were discarded. CDR3 identification, clonotype clustering and error correction used MiTCR with a Q25 quality threshold and the strictest error-elimination algorithm. A nonparametric unseen species model using Euler transformation provided a lower-bound estimate of total TCR beta diversity. Using fastp trimming at Q25 and MiXCR clonotype assembly, TCRdb reanalyzed the public sequencing data and kept in-frame beta chains. A single entry per CDR3 protein holds the most common genes and DNA from its merged rows. The V and J calls were determined by TCRdb, not by the authors. Within this sample are under 2 million distinct CDR3 sequences, with roughly 30% of them counted one time only. Approximately 10% of the sample rests with the top ten.

Systemically healthy Caucasian individuals from Russia, approximately 39 in total and aged about 6 to 95 years, were included as donors. Around 9.8 milliliters of peripheral blood were collected from each donor into EDTA-treated Vacutainer tubes. Ficoll-Paque density-gradient centrifugation was used to isolate PBMCs, with at least 6.5 million per sample. Total RNA, at least 6 micrograms per sample, was extracted from PBMCs with Trizol reagent. Naive CD45RAhigh/CD27high T cell percentages were measured by flow cytometry on a PBMC aliquot from every donor. Here V drops 2 bases and J drops 4 bases, and the junction holds 5 bases not matched to any gene. The germline V gene (reference sequence) supplies CDR1 LNHNV and CDR2 YYDKDF. Measured from the cysteine to the phenylalanine, the CDR3 is 16 residues long. Here the CDR3 DNA is all that survives: 48 bases in frame from base 1. This clonotype has only a few counts. Its target antigen remains unknown. The input lacks base qualities; no much larger clone sits a single base away.

The rearranged segments are TRBV15 and TRBJ1-4, with 9 bases matching TRBD1. Input material: blood. This receptor was identified in a woman in her twenties or thirties in good health. This receptor has the CDR3 CATSRLPGQGNEKLFF. The DNA sequence is TGTGCCACCAGCAGATTACCGGGACAGGGTAATGAAAAACTGTTTTTT.